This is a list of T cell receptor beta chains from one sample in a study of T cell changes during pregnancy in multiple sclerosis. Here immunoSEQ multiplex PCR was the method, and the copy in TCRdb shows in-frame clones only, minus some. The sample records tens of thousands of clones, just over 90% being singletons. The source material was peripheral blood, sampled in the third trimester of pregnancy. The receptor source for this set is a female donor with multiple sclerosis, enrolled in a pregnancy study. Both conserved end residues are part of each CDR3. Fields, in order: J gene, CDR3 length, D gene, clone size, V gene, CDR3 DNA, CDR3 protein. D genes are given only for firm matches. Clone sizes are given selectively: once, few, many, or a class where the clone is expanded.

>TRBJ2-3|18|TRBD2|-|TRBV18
TGTGCCAGCTCATCGAAGGGACTAGCGGGAGACGGGACAGATACGCAGTATTTT
CASSSKGLAGDGTDTQYF
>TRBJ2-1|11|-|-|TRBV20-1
TGCAGTGCTCCCAGTGGCAATGAGCAGTTCTTC
CSAPSGNEQFF
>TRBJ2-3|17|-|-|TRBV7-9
TGTGCCAGCAGCTTAGCCGGCGGGACAGCGTACACAGATACGCAGTATTTT
CASSLAGGTAYTDTQYF
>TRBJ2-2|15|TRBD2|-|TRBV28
TGTGCCAGCAGTTTAAGACTAGCGGGAGCCGGGGAGCTGTTTTTT
CASSLRLAGAGELFF
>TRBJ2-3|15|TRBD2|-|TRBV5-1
TGCGCCAGCAGCTTGGAACTAGCGGGCGCAGATACGCAGTATTTT
CASSLELAGADTQYF
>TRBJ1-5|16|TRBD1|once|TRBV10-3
TGTGCCATCAGCCTAGAAGACAGGGGCGGCAATCAGCCCCAGCATTTT
CAISLEDRGGNQPQHF
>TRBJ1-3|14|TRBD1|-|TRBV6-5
TGTGCCAGCCAAACAGGGGGGGCGGGAAACACCATATATTTT
CASQTGGAGNTIYF
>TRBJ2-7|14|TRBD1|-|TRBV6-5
TGTGCCAGCAGTTTCCAGGACAGGGGGTATGAGCAGTACTTC
CASSFQDRGYEQYF
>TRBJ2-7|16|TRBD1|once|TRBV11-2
TGTGCCAGCAGTAATCTGCAGGGGGCTGGGTCCTACGAGCAGTACTTC
CASSNLQGAGSYEQYF
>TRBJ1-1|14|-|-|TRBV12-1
TGTGCCAGCAGCTTCTTGACAGGGGACACTGAAGCTTTCTTT
CASSFLTGDTEAFF
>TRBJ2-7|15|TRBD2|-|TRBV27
TGTGCCAGCAGTTTATTAGCGGGAGGGGGCTACGAGCAGTACTTC
CASSLLAGGGYEQYF
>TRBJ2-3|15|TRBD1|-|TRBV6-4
TGTGCCAGCAGCCAGGGGACAGGGGAGACAGATACGCAGTATTTT
CASSQGTGETDTQYF
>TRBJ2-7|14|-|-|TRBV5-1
TGCGCCAGCAGCTTGGATCTCCCTCGGGACGAGCAGTACTTC
CASSLDLPRDEQYF
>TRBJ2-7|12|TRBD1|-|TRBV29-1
TGCAGCGTTGAGTCAGGGGGCCACGAGCAGTACTTC
CSVESGGHEQYF
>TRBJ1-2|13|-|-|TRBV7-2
TGTGCCAGCACCTTGGGGGGGGTTAGCGGCTACACCTTC
CASTLGGVSGYTF
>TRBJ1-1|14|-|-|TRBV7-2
TGTGCCAGCAGACTGGACATCATGAACACTGAAGCTTTCTTT
CASRLDIMNTEAFF
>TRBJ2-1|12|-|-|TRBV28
TGTGCCAGCAGTTTAGCAGACCGGGGGCAGTTCTTC
CASSLADRGQFF
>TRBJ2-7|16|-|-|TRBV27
TGTGCCAGCAGTTTAGTTCCCCCCGCGAGTAACCACGAGCAGTACTTC
CASSLVPPASNHEQYF
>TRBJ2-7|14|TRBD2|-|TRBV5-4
TGTGCCAGCAGCTGGACGGGAGGACCCTACGAGCAGTACTTC
CASSWTGGPYEQYF
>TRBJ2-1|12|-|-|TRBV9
TGTGCCAGCAGCGTAGGCGTGGATGAGCAGTTCTTC
CASSVGVDEQFF
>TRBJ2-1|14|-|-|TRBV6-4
TGTGCCAGCAGTGCGGGAAGCTCCTACAATGAGCAGTTCTTC
CASSAGSSYNEQFF
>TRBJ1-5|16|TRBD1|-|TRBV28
TGTGCCAGCAGTCCAAGGACAGGGGGCACGGCTCAGCCCCAGCATTTT
CASSPRTGGTAQPQHF
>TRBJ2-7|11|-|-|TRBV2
TGTGCCAGCAGAACAGGGATCGAGCAGTACTTC
CASRTGIEQYF
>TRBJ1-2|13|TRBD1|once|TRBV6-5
TGTGCCAGCAGGGCCGCAGGGGGCTATGGCTACACCTTC
CASRAAGGYGYTF